This TCR beta chain came from a study of human T cells and chemical hapten exposure. Study-wide background: Researchers reported sensitizing a roughly 2 cm by roughly 2 cm upper inner arm skin site with 2% DPC.

Unique molecular identifiers were attached to individual cDNA molecules within the library. From the RACE reads, TCRdb called clonotypes with MiXCR, one entry per CDR3 protein. The sample includes around 250,000 distinct CDR3 sequences, around 9.3% of them seen just once. As to time point: pre-sensitization, week 0. Described treatment: therapeutic diphenylcyclopropenone sensitization with weekly scalp DPC. The CDR3 sequence is 13 residues long. Germline CDR1 is MNHEY and CDR2 is SVGAGI. The V end was cut by 2 bases, the J end by 4 bases, with 8 bases between. The TCR comes from a woman in her thirties or forties with alopecia areata. Some clones in this sample may be carry-over from other donors' samples. This specimen was whole blood, taken in connection with sensitization to the hapten diphenylcyclopropenone (DPC). The chain uses TRBV6-5 and TRBJ2-5, with no clear D. The DNA of the CDR3 is TGTGCCAGCAGTTACGCGAGTCCAGAGACCCAGTACTTC. It encodes CASSYASPETQYF.